Listed here is a single T cell receptor (beta chain). The sample originates from a study of cytomegalovirus exposure and HLA in healthy donors. Study details: According to later analysis, the same platform produced the 120 or so validation and several hundred first-cohort repertoires.

The V gene's germline CDR1 is SGHTA and CDR2 FQGNSA. The CDR3 covers 15 residues. V was cut by 1 base and J by 5 bases, with 12 bases left in between. Using immunoSEQ multiplex PCR, the repertoire was profiled, and TCRdb retains in-frame clones only, with some absent. Found here are roughly 64,000 clones, around 95% of them singletons; the top ten hold roughly 6%. The sequence came from a woman aged 18-29 years in good health and CMV-seropositive. The rearrangement uses TRBV7-2 and TRBJ2-4; D ambiguous. The sample comprised PBMCs. The CDR3 DNA sequence: TGTGCCAGCAGCTTAGACCGGGTCAATCAAAACATTCAGTACTTC. Its translation is CASSLDRVNQNIQYF.